This entry lists 17 T cell receptor beta chains sequenced from one sample in a study of T cell repertoires in cytomegalovirus infection. No cognate antigen is known for these TCRs. TCRdb re-analysed the reads in MiXCR, keeping a single row per CDR3 protein. The sample has about 63,000 distinct CDR3 sequences, 20% seen once. Sequenced material: CD8+ T cells from cultured PBMCs, taken from culture after CMV antigen stimulation. All receptors derive from a human donor in good health (CMV status not recorded). Some clones in this sample may be carry-over from other donors' samples.

This chain uses TRBV12-3 or TRBV12-4 with TRBJ2-6; either TRBD1 or TRBD2 may supply D (5 bases each). The CDR3 is 14 amino acids. V was cut by 8 bases and J by 4 bases, with 12 bases left in between. CDR3 region: CASVEGHGANVLTF. The CDR3 DNA sequence: TGTGCCAGCGTAGAGGGGCACGGGGCCAACGTCCTGACTTTC.

This clonotype was seen a few times. The chain employs TRBV27 and TRBJ2-1; D is undetermined. The CDR3 contains 13 residues. The V gene lost 3 bases and the J gene lost 2 bases, with 5 bases spanning the gap. The V gene's germline CDR1 is MNHEY and CDR2 SMNVEV (reference sequence). Written as DNA, the CDR3 is TGTGCCAGCAGTTTGCGTGCCTACAATGAGCAGTTCTTC. This gives the protein CASSLRAYNEQFF.

This clonotype was seen a few times. The rearrangement uses TRBV11-1 and TRBJ2-1; D is undetermined. CDR3 length equals 14 residues. The germline CDR1 and CDR2 sequences are SGHAT and FQDESV (reference sequence). V lost 2 bases, J lost 5 bases, and 10 bases lay in between. CDR3 region: CASSLYGPNNEQFF. The CDR3, as DNA: TGTGCCAGCAGCTTATACGGGCCCAACAATGAGCAGTTCTTC.

This clonotype was detected only a few times. This chain links TRBV7-6 with TRBJ2-7; D is possibly TRBD2 (7 bases). V lost 8 bases and J lost 1, with 24 bases in between. Germline-derived CDR1 and CDR2 are SGHVS and FNYEAQ. The CDR3 sequence is 17 residues long. In DNA, the CDR3 is TGTGCCAGCGCGGGGGTTGGGGGGCAACAATATTCCTACGAGCAGTACTTC. This encodes CASAGVGGQQYSYEQYF.

This clonotype came up a few times. The V call is TRBV6-5, the J call TRBJ1-2; tentatively, D is TRBD1 (6 bases). With 3 bases removed from V and 2 bases from J, the gap between germline ends came to 13 bases. Germline-derived CDR1 and CDR2 are MNHEY and SVGAGI. The CDR3 sequence is 15 residues long. The CDR3 nucleotides are TGTGCCAGCAGTTATTCGGGACATTTAAACTATGGCTACACCTTC. Its protein product is CASSYSGHLNYGYTF.

Remarks on this clonotype: One end of the junction is discordant with germline, which a read error may explain. V usage is TRBV13 and J usage is TRBJ1-3, with TRBD1 matching 11 bases. This CDR3 region has 18 residues. Germline loops: CDR1 PRHDT, CDR2 FYEKMQ (reference sequence). The CDR3 region is CASSVTSGQGVSGNTIYF. DNA for the CDR3: TGTGCCAGCAGCGTCACTTCGGGACAGGGGGTCTCTGGAAACACTATATATTTT.

There are a few counts of this clonotype. This chain joins TRBV28 and TRBJ2-5; D is tentatively TRBD1 or TRBD2 (5 bases each). Germline V gene lookup returns CDR1 MDHEN and CDR2 SYDVKM. Trimming removed 2 bases at V and 1 base at J, with 11 bases between. CDR3 size: 15 residues. The CDR3 DNA reads as TGTGCCAGCAGTTTAGGGGCAGGGACCCAAGAGACCCAGTACTTC. It codes for CASSLGAGTQETQYF.

This clonotype occurred a few times. The V gene is TRBV7-8, the J gene TRBJ1-1; D is unclear. Germline-derived CDR1 and CDR2 are SGHVS and FQNEAQ. Trimming shortened V by 1 base and J by 5 bases, and 11 bases separated the two germline ends. The length of the CDR3 is 14 residues. CDR3 amino acids: CASSLVPAGTEAFF. Written as DNA, the CDR3 is TGTGCCAGCAGCTTAGTCCCAGCGGGAACTGAAGCTTTCTTT.

The chain uses TRBV7-6 and TRBJ2-5, with D possibly being TRBD2 (6 bases). The V gene lost 5 bases and the J gene lost 5 bases, with 18 bases spanning the gap. The germline V gene encodes CDR1 SGHVS and CDR2 FNYEAQ. There are 15 residues in the CDR3. The CDR3 nucleotides are TGTGCCAGCAGCCAAGGGGCGGGGCCCGGGGAGACCCAGTACTTC. Its protein product is CASSQGAGPGETQYF.

This clonotype appeared a few times. This chain joins TRBV7-2 and TRBJ2-1; 7 positions agree with TRBD2. The junction had 12 bases not matched to a gene; V was cut back by 1 base and J by 9 bases. Germline CDR1 and CDR2: SGHTA and FQGNSA. The CDR3 loop spans 16 amino acids. CDR3 DNA: TGTGCCAGCAGCTTAGGTCGAGCTCCATCGGGGGGTGAGCAGTTCTTC. It is translated as CASSLGRAPSGGEQFF.

This clonotype was counted between two and nine times. The CDR3: CSVEDTGTLEAFF. The CDR3 DNA follows: TGCAGCGTTGAAGATACCGGGACGCTTGAAGCTTTCTTT. This rearrangement joins TRBV29-1 to TRBJ1-1, with D possibly being TRBD1 (5 bases). This CDR3 is built from 13 residues. Germline CDR1 SQVTM, CDR2 ANQGSEA. V gave up 0 bases and J gave up 7 bases, with 12 bases separating them.

The chain has TRBV7-2 and TRBJ1-2, with TRBD1 identical over 7 bases. V lost 1 base to trimming and J lost 4 bases; unmatched junction nucleotides: 6. The length of the CDR3 is 15 residues. Germline CDR1 SGHTA, CDR2 FQGNSA. CDR3 nucleotides: TGTGCCAGCAGCTTAGGCACAGGGGCCCGCTATGGCTACACCTTC. Protein sequence: CASSLGTGARYGYTF.

This chain connects TRBV28 to TRBJ2-5, with 9 bases fitting TRBD2. With 4 bases clipped from V and 12 bases from J, the junction kept 9 bases outside the gene matches. The germline V gene encodes CDR1 MDHEN and CDR2 SYDVKM. The CDR3 runs to 13 residues. The CDR3 loop is CASSSRGLAQKYF. In DNA, the CDR3 is TGTGCCAGCAGTTCCCGTGGACTAGCGCAAAAGTACTTC.

V is TRBV4-1 and J is TRBJ1-1, with D tentatively TRBD1 (6 bases). The length of the CDR3 is 12 residues. CDR1 is MGHRA, CDR2 YSYEKL, per germline. V was trimmed by 1 base and J by 11 bases, leaving 11 bases between them. CDR3 sequence: CASSQGWGRAFF. Written as DNA, the CDR3 is TGCGCCAGCAGCCAAGGATGGGGGCGTGCTTTCTTT.

The rearrangement joins TRBV7-2 to TRBJ2-1, with D hard to call. With 4 bases removed from V and 5 bases from J, the gap between germline ends came to 18 bases. This CDR3 is built from 16 residues. Germline V lookup: CDR1 SGHTA, CDR2 FQGNSA. This CDR3 reads CASSYRQSSVNNEQFF. The CDR3 region has the DNA TGTGCCAGCAGCTATAGGCAGTCCTCAGTTAACAATGAGCAGTTCTTC.

In its sample, this clonotype was seen a few times. V gene TRBV29-1 combines with J gene TRBJ2-7, with TRBD1 identical over 10 bases. Germline V lookup: CDR1 SQVTM, CDR2 ANQGSEA. V was clipped by 6 bases and J by 2 bases; unmatched bases: 7. This CDR3 has 14 residues. CDR3 protein: CSVDTGTGAYEQYF. CDR3 DNA sequence: TGCAGCGTAGATACCGGGACAGGGGCCTACGAGCAGTACTTC.

This clonotype was counted a few times. The rearrangement links TRBV11-2 to TRBJ1-1; weak D call: TRBD1 (5 bases). CDR3 length equals 16 residues. Germline V CDR1 and CDR2: SGHAT, FQNNGV. V dropped 1 base and J dropped 2 bases, with 14 bases sitting between them. The CDR3 reads CASSLVGAFVNTEAFF. CDR3 bases: TGTGCCAGCAGCTTAGTCGGGGCGTTCGTTAACACTGAAGCTTTCTTT. Based on the CDR3 plus reference TRBV11-2 and TRBJ1-1, the full variable domain is EAGVAQSPRYKIIEKRQSVAFWCNPISGHATLYWYQQILGQGPKLLIQFQNNGVVDDSQLPKDRFSAERLKGVDSTLKIQPAKLEDSAVYLCASSLVGAFVNTEAFFGQGTRLTVV.